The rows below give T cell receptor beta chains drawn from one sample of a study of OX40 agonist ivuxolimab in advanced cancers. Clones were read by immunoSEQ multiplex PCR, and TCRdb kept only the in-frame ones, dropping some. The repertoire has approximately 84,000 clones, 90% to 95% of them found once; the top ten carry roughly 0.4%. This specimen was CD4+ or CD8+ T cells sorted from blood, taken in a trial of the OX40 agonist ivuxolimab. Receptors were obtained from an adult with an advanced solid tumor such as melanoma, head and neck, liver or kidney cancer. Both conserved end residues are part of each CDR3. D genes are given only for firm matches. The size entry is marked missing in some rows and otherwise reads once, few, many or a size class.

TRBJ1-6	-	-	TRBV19	TGTGCCAGTAGTCAGAGTCGATTTTCACCCCTCCACTTT	CASSQSRFSPLHF
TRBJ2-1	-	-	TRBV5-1	TGCGCCAGCGGTTCGGGAACTAATAACAATGAGCAGTTCTTC	CASGSGTNNNEQFF
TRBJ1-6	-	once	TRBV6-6	TGTGCCAGCAGCACCCACAGTAATTCACCCCTCCACTTT	CASSTHSNSPLHF
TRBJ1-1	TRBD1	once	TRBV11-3	TGTGCCAGCAGCTCAGACAGGGGGCCGACTGAAGCTTTCTTT	CASSSDRGPTEAFF
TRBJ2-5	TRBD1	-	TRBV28	TGTGCCAGCGGGTCGGGACAGCAAGAGACCCAGTACTTC	CASGSGQQETQYF
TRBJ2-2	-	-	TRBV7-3	TGTGCCAGCTCCCCAGGCGGTTCACAGGAGCTGTTTTTT	CASSPGGSQELFF
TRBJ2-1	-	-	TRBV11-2	TGTGCCAGCAGCTTATTTTCGGGCACCAATGAGCAGTTCTTC	CASSLFSGTNEQFF
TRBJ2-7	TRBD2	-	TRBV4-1	TGCGCCAGCAGCCAAGTTGACGGGACTAGCGGGAGGGTTCCCTACGAGCAGTACTTC	CASSQVDGTSGRVPYEQYF
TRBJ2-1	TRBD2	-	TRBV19	TGTGCCAGTAGTATTTTAGATGGCGGGAGGGATGAGCAGTTCTTC	CASSILDGGRDEQFF
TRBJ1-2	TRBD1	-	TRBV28	TGTGCCAGCAGTCCTTCCCTTCTTACAGGGGCAAGTTATGGCTACACCTTC	CASSPSLLTGASYGYTF
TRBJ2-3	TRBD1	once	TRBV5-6	TGTGCCAGCAGCTCGACGGGACAGGACCCTACAGATACGCAGTATTTT	CASSSTGQDPTDTQYF
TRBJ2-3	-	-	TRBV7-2	TGTGCCAGCAGCTTAGGAGGCGCGGGGGCTGGGGATACGCAGTATTTT	CASSLGGAGAGDTQYF
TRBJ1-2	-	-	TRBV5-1	TGCGCCAGCAGCTGGACGGGAGTTGTCGACTATGGCTACACCTTC	CASSWTGVVDYGYTF
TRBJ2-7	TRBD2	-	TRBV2	TGTGCCAGCAGTGAAGGTAGCGGGAGGTGGAAGTACTTC	CASSEGSGRWKYF
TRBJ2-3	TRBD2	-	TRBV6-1	TGTGCCAGCAGTGAAGGGGTGGTAGCGGGGGTCACAGATACGCAGTATTTT	CASSEGVVAGVTDTQYF
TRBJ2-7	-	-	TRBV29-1	TGCAGCGTGGGGCCCTCAGGGAGATACTACGAGCAGTACTTC	CSVGPSGRYYEQYF
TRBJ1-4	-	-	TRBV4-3	TGCGCCAGCAGCCAAGATAGAGCGAGAGCAACTAATGAAAAACTGTTTTTT	CASSQDRARATNEKLFF
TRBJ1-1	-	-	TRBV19	TGTGCCAGTAGTCCGCGGGACAAACAGAACACTGAAGCTTTCTTT	CASSPRDKQNTEAFF
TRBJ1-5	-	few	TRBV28	TGTGCCAGCAGTATTGGGGGCCTAGGCGGCCAGCCCCAGCATTTT	CASSIGGLGGQPQHF
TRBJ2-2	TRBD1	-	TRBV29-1	TGCAGCGTTGATCTGGGACAGGAGACCGGGGAGCTGTTTTTT	CSVDLGQETGELFF
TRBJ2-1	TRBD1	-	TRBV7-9	TGTGCCAGCTTAGGGGGACAGGGAATGTTTCATGAGCAGTTCTTC	CASLGGQGMFHEQFF
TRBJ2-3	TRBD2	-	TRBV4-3	TGCGCCAGCAGCCAGGGAGGAGCGGGAGCGTCTAGCACAGATACGCAGTATTTT	CASSQGGAGASSTDTQYF
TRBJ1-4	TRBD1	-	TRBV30	TGTGCCTGGAGTCCAAAGGACAGGGATGAAAAACTGTTTTTT	CAWSPKDRDEKLFF
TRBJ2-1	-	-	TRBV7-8	TGTGCCAGCAGCTGGGCGAGCTCCTACAATGAGCAGTTCTTC	CASSWASSYNEQFF
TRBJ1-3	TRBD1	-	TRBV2	TGTGCCAGCAGTGGGGACAGCTCCTTTTTACCCTCTGGAAACACCATATATTTT	CASSGDSSFLPSGNTIYF
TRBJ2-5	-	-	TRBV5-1	TGCGCCAGCAGCTCGGGGGGCGCAGAGACCCAGTACTTC	CASSSGGAETQYF
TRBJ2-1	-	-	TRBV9	TGTGCCAGCAGCGTAGTAAGGGGGGCCTACAATGAGCAGTTCTTC	CASSVVRGAYNEQFF
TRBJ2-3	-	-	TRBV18	TGTGCCAGCTCACCACCGTCCAGAACCACAGATACGCAGTATTTT	CASSPPSRTTDTQYF
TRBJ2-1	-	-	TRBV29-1	TGCAGCGTTGAAGCATTTATGTCTGGGGATTTCATCTACGAGCAGTTCTTC	CSVEAFMSGDFIYEQFF
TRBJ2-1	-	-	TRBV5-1	TGCGCCAGCAGCCTTTTAGCGAGTTACAATGAGCAGTTCTTC	CASSLLASYNEQFF
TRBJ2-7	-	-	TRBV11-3	TGTGCCAGCAGCTCAGGGGTGTCGGTATTTCGGTACTTC	CASSSGVSVFRYF
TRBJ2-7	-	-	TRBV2	TGTGCGAGTGGAGGTCCTGGAGGCGAGCAGTACTTC	CASGGPGGEQYF